The 14 T cell receptor beta chains below come from one sample, sequenced in a study of blood T cell repertoires in COVID-19. TCRdb's copy holds only in-frame clones and misses some; the assay was immunoSEQ multiplex PCR. This repertoire shows tens of thousands of clones, just over 85% found once; its top ten account for about 8%. The sequencing input was peripheral blood. The source is a woman aged 70-85 years with acute or convalescent COVID-19.

V is TRBV2 and J is TRBJ2-2; 13 bases map to TRBD2. V lost 9 bases to trimming and J lost 5 bases; unmatched junction nucleotides: 9. Germline assignment: CDR1 SNHLY and CDR2 FYNNEI. This CDR3 contains 16 residues. The CDR3 here is CASDRLAGGGTGELFF. CDR3 nucleotide sequence: TGTGCCAGTGACCGACTAGCGGGAGGTGGGACCGGGGAGCTGTTTTTT.

As DNA, the CDR3 is TGTGCCAGCAGCGTAGGGCAGGGTGCTAATCAGCCCCAGCATTTT. Amino acid sequence: CASSVGQGANQPQHF. J is TRBJ1-5 and V is TRBV9, with D maybe TRBD1 (5 bases). Germline CDR1 SGDLS, CDR2 YYNGEE. V dropped 0 bases and J dropped 4 bases, with 11 bases sitting between them. This CDR3 is built from 15 residues.

The J gene is TRBJ1-1, the V gene TRBV13; tentative D call: TRBD1 (6 bases). This CDR3 has 13 amino acids. V dropped 1 base and J dropped 4 bases, with 7 bases sitting between them. Germline CDR1 reads PRHDT; CDR2 reads FYEKMQ (reference sequence). In DNA form, the CDR3 reads TGTGCCAGCAGCTTAGTACAGGGCACTGAAGCTTTCTTT. Protein sequence: CASSLVQGTEAFF.

This clone has a handful of counts. The chain uses TRBV7-6 and TRBJ1-4; D is possibly TRBD1 (6 bases). V gave up 3 bases and J gave up 6 bases, with 11 bases separating them. The germline V gene encodes CDR1 SGHVS and CDR2 FNYEAQ. The CDR3 contains 14 residues. In nucleotides, the CDR3 is TGTGCCAGCAGCTTTGGGGGCGTTCATGAAAAACTGTTTTTT. The encoded protein is CASSFGGVHEKLFF. Full variable domain (missing parts from reference TRBV7-6 and TRBJ1-4): GAGVSQSPRYKVTKRGQDVALRCDPISGHVSLYWYRQALGQGPEFLTYFNYEAQQDKSGLPNDRFSAERPEGSISTLTIQRTEQRDSAMYRCASSFGGVHEKLFFGSGTQLSVL.

The chain uses TRBV2 and TRBJ2-5; D is unresolved. CDR3 length: 11 residues. Between the trimmed V and J ends, which lost 5 bases and 2 bases, there was a span of 3 bases. CDR1 SNHLY and CDR2 FYNNEI come from the germline V gene. In DNA, the CDR3 is TGTGCCAGCAGTCCTCAAGAGACCCAGTACTTC. As protein: CASSPQETQYF. The full variable domain, its missing parts supplied by reference TRBV2 and TRBJ2-5, is EPEVTQTPSHQVTQMGQEVILRCVPISNHLYFYWYRQILGQKVEFLVSFYNNEISEKSEIFDDQFSVERPDGSNFTLKIRSTKLEDSAMYFCASSPQETQYFGPGTRLLVL.

The chain carries TRBV7-3 and TRBJ2-7, with D tentatively TRBD1 (6 bases). The CDR3 covers 13 residues. Germline loops: CDR1 SGHTA, CDR2 FQGTGA. V lost 5 bases and J lost 5, with 13 bases in between. For the CDR3, the DNA is TGTGCCAGCAGCCCCCGCCGACAGGACGAGCAGTACTTC. Translated, it gives CASSPRRQDEQYF.

V and J are TRBV28 and TRBJ1-2; D gene ambiguous. V was cut by 2 bases and J by 7 bases, with 14 bases left in between. The CDR3 covers 14 residues. Germline V gene sequence: CDR1 MDHEN, CDR2 SYDVKM. Written as DNA, the CDR3 is TGTGCCAGCAGTTTAACCATCGGGGTTCGTGGCTACACCTTC. It codes for CASSLTIGVRGYTF.

This chain connects TRBV19 to TRBJ1-1; TRBD1 might be the D (5 bases). The CDR3 contains 14 residues. Trimming shortened V by 3 bases and J by 5 bases, and 13 bases separated the two germline ends. The germline V gene encodes CDR1 LNHDA and CDR2 SQIVND (reference sequence). CDR3 coding DNA: TGTGCCAGTAGTATGGGGGGGTTGGGGACTGAAGCTTTCTTT. Its translation: CASSMGGLGTEAFF.

This clone has a single count. The rearrangement uses TRBV5-1 and TRBJ2-3, with D perhaps TRBD2 (5 bases). This CDR3 is 18 amino acids long. The germline gives CDR1 SGHRS, CDR2 YFSETQ. V lost 0 bases to trimming and J lost 2 bases, with 19 bases between them. The CDR3 region is CASSLGVRTLRATDTQYF. The CDR3 nucleotides read TGCGCCAGCAGCTTGGGCGTTAGGACCTTGAGGGCCACAGATACGCAGTATTTT. The complete variable domain, with remaining parts taken from reference TRBV5-1 and TRBJ2-3, reads KAGVTQTPRYLIKTRGQQVTLSCSPISGHRSVSWYQQTPGQGLQFLFEYFSETQRNKGNFPGRFSGRQFSNSRSEMNVSTLELGDSALYLCASSLGVRTLRATDTQYFGPGTRLTVL.

This chain connects TRBV5-6 to TRBJ2-7; TRBD2 might be the D (5 bases). Trimming stripped 5 bases from V and 2 bases from J, with 11 bases between. The germline gives CDR1 SGHDT, CDR2 YYEEEE. The CDR3 totals 13 residues. Written as DNA, the CDR3 is TGTGCCAGCAGGCTTTTGGAGGCCTACGAGCAGTACTTC. Protein sequence: CASRLLEAYEQYF.

The genes are TRBV7-3 and TRBJ2-5; TRBD2 agrees at 7 bases. Germline V gives CDR1 SGHTA, CDR2 FQGTGA. V shed 2 bases, J shed 5 bases, and the junction held 2 bases outside the gene matches. The CDR3 totals 13 residues. The CDR3 region has the DNA TGTGCCAGCAGCTTAGCGGGAGACGAGACCCAGTACTTC. It yields the protein CASSLAGDETQYF.

V gene TRBV11-2 combines with J gene TRBJ1-6; D is possibly TRBD1 (5 bases). Germline CDR1 and CDR2: SGHAT and FQNNGV. Trimming pared 2 bases from V and 6 bases from J, leaving 11 bases between. This CDR3 comprises 15 residues. This chain's CDR3 is CASSLNFRVNSPLHF. The DNA of the CDR3 is TGTGCCAGCAGCTTAAATTTCAGGGTTAATTCACCCCTCCACTTT.

J is TRBJ1-1 and V is TRBV2, with TRBD1 matching 7 bases. The CDR3 totals 16 residues. V trimming: 2 bases; J trimming: 7 bases; junction bases outside the gene matches: 13. The germline gives CDR1 SNHLY, CDR2 FYNNEI. In DNA, the CDR3 is TGTGCCAGCAGTGAATTCTCCCCGGGACAGAGCCGTGAAGCTTTCTTT. Its protein is CASSEFSPGQSREAFF.

This clone was counted a single time. V gene TRBV7-9 combines with J gene TRBJ1-4; no firm D call. The V gene's germline CDR1 is SEHNR and CDR2 FQNEAQ (reference sequence). The CDR3 loop spans 12 amino acids. Trimming left V 5 bases short and J 7 bases short, with 8 bases between. As DNA, the CDR3 is TGTGCCAGCAGCCCAGAGGGTGAAAAACTGTTTTTT. Translated, it gives CASSPEGEKLFF. Complete variable domain (other parts from reference TRBV7-9 and TRBJ1-4): DTGVSQNPRHKITKRGQNVTFRCDPISEHNRLYWYRQTLGQGPEFLTYFQNEAQLEKSRLLSDRFSAERPKGSFSTLEIQRTEQGDSAMYLCASSPEGEKLFFGSGTQLSVL.